The 10 T cell receptor beta chains below all came from one sample that was sequenced in a study of CXCR3-negative and CXCR3-positive naive CD8 T cells (dated by TCRdb to between 2018 and 2021). Overall study outcomes, separate from this receptor: Compared with CXCR3-negative naive cells, CXCR3-positive naive cells had TRB CDR3s with higher hydrophobicity (lower Kidera factor 4), lower energy, and higher strength and volume indices.

This sample was sequenced with a NextSeq 550. The Human TCR Profiling Kit (MiLaboratory) was used to make UMI-labeled 5' RACE TRB cDNA libraries. Through TCRdb reprocessing, the reads give one entry per CDR3 protein sequence; DNA is omitted. This specimen's table enumerates over 50,000 distinct CDR3 sequences. The ten largest clonotypes hold 0.7% to 0.95% of the sample. No antigen is known for these receptors. The sequenced sample consisted of naive CXCR3+ CD8+ T cells from blood. This specimen's cell subset or site label, interpreted: CD45RO-CCR7+CD27+CD95- naive CD8+ T cells expressing CXCR3 (TNR3+). These receptors all stem from a human donor in good health. Some clones in this sample may be carry-over from other donors' samples.

The chain links TRBV7-9 to TRBJ2-2; the D call from TCRdb, TRBD1, cannot be confirmed without DNA. CDR3 size: 13 residues. Germline values: CDR1 SEHNR, CDR2 FQNEAQ (reference sequence). The CDR3 loop reads CASSKTGTGELFF.

The rearrangement links TRBV7-6 to TRBJ2-2. The CDR3 sequence is 14 residues long. Germline CDR1 and CDR2: SGHVS and FNYEAQ. This chain's CDR3 is CASSLDVGTGELFF.

The rearrangement joins TRBV11-2 to TRBJ2-7; as DNA is missing, the TRBD1 call by TCRdb cannot be tested. The length of the CDR3 is 14 residues. Germline loops: CDR1 SGHAT, CDR2 FQNNGV. CDR3 residues: CASSLGQGIYEQYF.

By frequency, this clonotype is medium-sized. CDR3 sequence reads: CASSYSYDSYEQYF. The chain employs TRBV6-2 or TRBV6-3 and TRBJ2-7; the D call from TCRdb, TRBD1, cannot be confirmed without DNA. The germline gives CDR1 MNHEY, CDR2 SVGEGT. CDR3 length equals 14 residues.

V gene TRBV6-2 or TRBV6-3 combines with J gene TRBJ2-1; no DNA is available, so the TRBD1 call from TCRdb remains unchecked. This CDR3 has 13 residues. Germline assignment: CDR1 MNHEY and CDR2 SVGEGT. This chain's CDR3 is CASSVHRDNEQFF.

The rearrangement joins TRBV6-6 to TRBJ1-6. The CDR3 is 13 residues long. Germline V gene sequence: CDR1 MNHNY, CDR2 SVGAGI (reference sequence). The CDR3 region is CASSSELNSPLHF.

The rearrangement joins TRBV28 to TRBJ2-7; TCRdb indicates TRBD2, and absent DNA this call remains unverified. The CDR3 covers 15 residues. Germline V CDR1 and CDR2: MDHEN, SYDVKM. Here the CDR3 reads CASSGTGTRVKEQYF.

J is TRBJ1-1 and V is TRBV4-3. The germline V gene has CDR1 LGHNA and CDR2 YSLEER. The CDR3 consists of 15 residues. CDR3 loop: CASSQDRAFYTEAFF.

The chain combines TRBV7-9 with TRBJ2-5. The germline V gene has CDR1 SEHNR and CDR2 FQNEAQ (reference sequence). The CDR3 is 11 amino acids. CDR3: CASRLSETQYF.

The chain recombines TRBV5-1 with TRBJ2-5; the D gene TCRdb calls, TRBD1, cannot be checked with no DNA. The CDR3 is 15 residues long. Germline CDR1 and CDR2: SGHRS and YFSETQ. This CDR3 is CASSALRQASKTQYF. The full variable domain, completed using reference TRBV5-1 and TRBJ2-5, is KAGVTQTPRYLIKTRGQQVTLSCSPISGHRSVSWYQQTPGQGLQFLFEYFSETQRNKGNFPGRFSGRQFSNSRSEMNVSTLELGDSALYLCASSALRQASKTQYFGPGTRLLVL.